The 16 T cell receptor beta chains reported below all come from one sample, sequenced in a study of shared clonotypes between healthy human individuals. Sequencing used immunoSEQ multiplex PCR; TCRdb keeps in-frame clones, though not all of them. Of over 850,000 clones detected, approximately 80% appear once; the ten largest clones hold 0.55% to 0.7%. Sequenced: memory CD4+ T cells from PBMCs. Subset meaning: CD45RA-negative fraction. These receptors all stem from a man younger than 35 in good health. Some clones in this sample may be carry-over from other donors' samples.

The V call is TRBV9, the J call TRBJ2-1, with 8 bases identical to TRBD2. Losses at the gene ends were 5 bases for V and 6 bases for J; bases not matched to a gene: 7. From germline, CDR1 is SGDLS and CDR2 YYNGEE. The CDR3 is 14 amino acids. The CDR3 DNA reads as TGTGCCAGCAGTAGAAGCGGGAGTATCAATGAGCAGTTCTTC. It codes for CASSRSGSINEQFF.

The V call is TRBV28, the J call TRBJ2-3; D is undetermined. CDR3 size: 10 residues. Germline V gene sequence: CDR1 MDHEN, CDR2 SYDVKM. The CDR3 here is CACGRDTQYF. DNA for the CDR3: TGTGCGTGCGGCCGGGATACGCAGTATTTT.

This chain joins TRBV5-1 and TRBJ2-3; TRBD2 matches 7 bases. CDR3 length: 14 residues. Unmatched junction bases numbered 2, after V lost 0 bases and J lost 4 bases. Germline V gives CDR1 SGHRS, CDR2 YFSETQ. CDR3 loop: CASSLEREADTQYF. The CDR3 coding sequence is TGCGCCAGCAGCTTGGAACGGGAGGCAGATACGCAGTATTTT.

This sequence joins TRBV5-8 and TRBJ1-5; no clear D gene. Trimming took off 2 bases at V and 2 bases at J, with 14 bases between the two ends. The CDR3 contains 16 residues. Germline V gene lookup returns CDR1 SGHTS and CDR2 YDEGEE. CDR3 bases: TGTGCCAGCAGCTTCGGCTCGGCCGCCCGCAATCAGCCCCAGCATTTT. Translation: CASSFGSAARNQPQHF.

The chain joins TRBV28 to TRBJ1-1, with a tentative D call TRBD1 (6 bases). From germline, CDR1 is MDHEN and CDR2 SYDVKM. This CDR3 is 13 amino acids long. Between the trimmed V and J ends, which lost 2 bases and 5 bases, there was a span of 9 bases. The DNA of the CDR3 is TGTGCCAGCAGTTTACAGGGGCGGACTGAAGCTTTCTTT. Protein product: CASSLQGRTEAFF.

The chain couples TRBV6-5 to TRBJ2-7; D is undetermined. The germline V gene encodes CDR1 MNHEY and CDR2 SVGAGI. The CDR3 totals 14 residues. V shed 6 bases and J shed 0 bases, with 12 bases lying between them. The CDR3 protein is CASSLTATSYEQYF. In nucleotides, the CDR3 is TGTGCCAGCAGCCTGACCGCTACCTCCTACGAGCAGTACTTC.

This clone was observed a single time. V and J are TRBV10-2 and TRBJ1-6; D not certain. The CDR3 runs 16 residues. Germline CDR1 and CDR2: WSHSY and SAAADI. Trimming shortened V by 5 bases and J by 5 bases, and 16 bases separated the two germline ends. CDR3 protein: CASSREGPINNSPLHF. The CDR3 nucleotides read TGCGCCAGCAGTAGGGAAGGACCCATCAATAATTCACCCCTCCACTTT.

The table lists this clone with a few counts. CDR3 nucleotides: TGTGCCAGTAACGGGGGCGAGACCCAGTACTTC. Protein product: CASNGGETQYF. The V call is TRBV19, the J call TRBJ2-5, with D possibly being TRBD1 or TRBD2 (6 bases each). Germline V gives CDR1 LNHDA, CDR2 SQIVND (reference sequence). The CDR3 has 11 residues. Trimming removed 7 bases at V and 5 bases at J, with 8 bases between.

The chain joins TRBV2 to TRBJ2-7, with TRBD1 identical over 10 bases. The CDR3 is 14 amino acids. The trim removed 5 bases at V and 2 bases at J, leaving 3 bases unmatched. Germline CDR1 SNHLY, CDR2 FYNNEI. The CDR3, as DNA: TGTGCCAGCAGTCCCGGGACAGGGGCCTACGAGCAGTACTTC. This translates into CASSPGTGAYEQYF.

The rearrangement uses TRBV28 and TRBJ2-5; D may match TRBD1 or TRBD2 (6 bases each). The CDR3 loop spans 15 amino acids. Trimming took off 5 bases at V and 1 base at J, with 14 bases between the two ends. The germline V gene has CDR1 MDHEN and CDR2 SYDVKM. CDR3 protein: CASSLPGAPQETQYF. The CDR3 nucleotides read TGTGCCAGCAGTCTCCCGGGGGCACCCCAAGAGACCCAGTACTTC.

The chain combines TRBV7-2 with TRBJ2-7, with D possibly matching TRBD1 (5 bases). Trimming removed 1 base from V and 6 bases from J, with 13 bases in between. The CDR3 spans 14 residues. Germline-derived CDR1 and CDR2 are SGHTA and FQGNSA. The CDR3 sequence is CASSLVGQGIEQYF. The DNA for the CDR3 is TGTGCCAGCAGCTTAGTCGGGCAGGGAATCGAGCAGTACTTC.

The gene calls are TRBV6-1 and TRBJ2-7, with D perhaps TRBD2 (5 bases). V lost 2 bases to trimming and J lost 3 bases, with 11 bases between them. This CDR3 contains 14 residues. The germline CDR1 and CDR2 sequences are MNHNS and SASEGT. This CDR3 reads CASSELGADYEQYF. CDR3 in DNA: TGTGCCAGCAGTGAACTGGGAGCCGACTACGAGCAGTACTTC.

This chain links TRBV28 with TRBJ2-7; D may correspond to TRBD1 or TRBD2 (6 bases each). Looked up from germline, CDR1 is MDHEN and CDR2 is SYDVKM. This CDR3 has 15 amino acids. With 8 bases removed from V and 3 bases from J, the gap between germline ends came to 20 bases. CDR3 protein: CASGGGASTFYEQYF. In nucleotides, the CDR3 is TGTGCCAGCGGGGGCGGGGCGAGCACCTTCTACGAGCAGTACTTC. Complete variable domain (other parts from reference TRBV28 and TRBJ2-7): DVKVTQSSRYLVKRTGEKVFLECVQDMDHENMFWYRQDPGLGLRLIYFSYDVKMKEKGDIPEGYSVSREKKERFSLILESASTNQTSMYLCASGGGASTFYEQYFGPGTRLTVT.

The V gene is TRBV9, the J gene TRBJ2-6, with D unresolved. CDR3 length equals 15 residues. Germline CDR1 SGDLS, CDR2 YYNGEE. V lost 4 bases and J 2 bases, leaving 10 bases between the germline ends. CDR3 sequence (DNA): TGTGCCAGCAGCCCACGTTATCCTGGGGCCAACGTCCTGACTTTC. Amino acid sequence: CASSPRYPGANVLTF.

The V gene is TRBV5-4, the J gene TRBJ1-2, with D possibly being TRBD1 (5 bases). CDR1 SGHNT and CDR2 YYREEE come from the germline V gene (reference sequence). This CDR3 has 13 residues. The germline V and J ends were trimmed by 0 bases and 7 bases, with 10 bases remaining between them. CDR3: CASSLAGGAGYTF. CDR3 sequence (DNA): TGTGCCAGCAGCTTGGCCGGGGGAGCTGGCTACACCTTC.

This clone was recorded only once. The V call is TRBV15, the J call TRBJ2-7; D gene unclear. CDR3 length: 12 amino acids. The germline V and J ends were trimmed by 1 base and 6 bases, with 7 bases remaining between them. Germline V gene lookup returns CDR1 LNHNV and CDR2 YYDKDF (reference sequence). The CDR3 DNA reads TGTGCCACCAGCAGAGGTGAGTCCGAGCAGTACTTC. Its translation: CATSRGESEQYF.